Each of the 26 T cell receptor beta chains below was sequenced from the same sample in a study of spatial heterogeneity in lung cancer (dated 2019 in TCRdb). The time point label on this specimen signifies: sample taken at primary tumor resection. The library was built by means of 5' RACE. Sequencing took place on a NextSeq 500. In-frame beta chains were kept once TCRdb had trimmed the public reads at Q25 with fastp and called clones with MiXCR. Here each entry gathers all rows of one CDR3 protein and keeps the most common genes and DNA. The sample table lists around 48,000 distinct CDR3 sequences, approximately 5% of them with a count of one. In total, the top ten clones hold 11% of the sample. This material consisted of PBMCs, taken at surgery. All receptors come from a male donor with early-stage non-small cell lung cancer.

This clonotype was recorded at least ten times. This chain connects TRBV7-9 to TRBJ2-6; D unresolved. The germline V gene has CDR1 SEHNR and CDR2 FQNEAQ (reference sequence). The V end was cut by 6 bases, the J end by 4 bases, with 13 bases between. CDR3 size: 15 residues. The CDR3 here is CASSNTRAGANVLTF. The CDR3, as DNA: TGTGCCAGCAGTAACACCCGGGCAGGGGCCAACGTCCTGACTTTC. Complete variable domain (other parts from reference TRBV7-9 and TRBJ2-6): DTGVSQNPRHKITKRGQNVTFRCDPISEHNRLYWYRQTLGQGPEFLTYFQNEAQLEKSRLLSDRFSAERPKGSFSTLEIQRTEQGDSAMYLCASSNTRAGANVLTFGAGSRLTVL.

At least ten counts were recorded for this clonotype. The V and J genes are TRBV12-3 or TRBV12-4 and TRBJ1-2; 8 bases line up with TRBD1. The CDR3 covers 16 residues. V lost 10 bases to trimming and J lost 2 bases; unmatched junction nucleotides: 15. The CDR3 sequence: CATGKAAGGLNYGYTF. CDR3 DNA: TGTGCCACCGGTAAAGCGGCAGGGGGCCTAAACTATGGCTACACCTTC.

This clonotype has at least ten counts. The V gene is TRBV9, the J gene TRBJ2-5; 11 bases align to TRBD1. CDR3 length: 16 residues. Per the germline V gene, CDR1 is SGDLS and CDR2 is YYNGEE. The trim removed 4 bases at V and 2 bases at J, leaving 7 bases unmatched. CDR3 coding DNA: TGTGCCAGCAGCCCGAGGGGGACAGGGGGTCAAGAGACCCAGTACTTC. It codes for CASSPRGTGGQETQYF.

This clonotype has ten or more counts. V gene TRBV5-1 combines with J gene TRBJ1-1; the match to TRBD1 covers 9 bases. There are 15 residues in the CDR3. CDR1 is SGHRS, CDR2 YFSETQ, per germline. The J segment lost 3 bases and the V segment lost 2 bases, leaving 5 bases of the junction unmatched. CDR3 in amino acids: CASSLMTGGHTEAFF. CDR3 nucleotide sequence: TGCGCCAGCAGCTTAATGACAGGGGGGCACACTGAAGCTTTCTTT.

This clonotype appeared many times. V is TRBV11-2 and J is TRBJ2-1; TRBD2 matches at 9 bases. After removal of 6 bases from V and 12 bases from J, the junction contained 15 bases not matched to a gene. The CDR3 sequence is 15 residues long. The germline CDR1 and CDR2 sequences are SGHAT and FQNNGV. The CDR3, as DNA: TGTGCCAGCAGATCTCCGGGACTAGCCTTCAGAGGGCAGTTCTTC. It translates to CASRSPGLAFRGQFF.

This clonotype was observed a handful of times. The chain carries TRBV4-2 and TRBJ2-2; 8 bases align to TRBD1. CDR1 is LGHNA, CDR2 YNFKEQ, per germline. With V trimmed by 4 bases and J by 3 bases, 4 bases remained unmatched. The CDR3 extends over 15 amino acids. The CDR3 coding sequence is TGTGCCAGCAGCCCAGGACAGGGCTACACCGGGGAGCTGTTTTTT. Protein product: CASSPGQGYTGELFF.

This clonotype was counted ten times or more. The rearrangement joins TRBV7-9 to TRBJ2-5, with TRBD2 identical over 7 bases. Per germline, CDR1 SEHNR and CDR2 FQNEAQ (reference sequence). This CDR3 is built from 16 residues. V shed 6 bases, J shed 5 bases, and the junction held 15 bases outside the gene matches. CDR3 sequence: CASSPRAGADQETQYF. CDR3 nucleotides: TGTGCCAGCAGTCCCAGGGCGGGAGCGGATCAGGAGACCCAGTACTTC.

Ten or more counts support this clonotype. V is TRBV20-1 and J is TRBJ2-5; a weak D match, TRBD2 (5 bases). Germline loops: CDR1 DFQATT, CDR2 SNEGSKA (reference sequence). V lost 2 bases and J 4 bases, leaving 20 bases between the germline ends. This CDR3 contains 16 residues. CDR3 amino acids: CSARPVAPGSVETQYF. CDR3 bases: TGCAGTGCTAGACCGGTGGCACCGGGGTCTGTAGAGACCCAGTACTTC.

This clonotype was picked up many times. The chain joins TRBV6-5 to TRBJ2-1; D is perhaps TRBD2 (5 bases). V gave up 5 bases and J gave up 4 bases, with 15 bases separating them. The CDR3 loop spans 15 amino acids. In germline, CDR1 is MNHEY, CDR2 SVGAGI. CDR3 residues: CASSPGLVLYNEQFF. CDR3 DNA sequence: TGTGCCAGCAGTCCCGGACTGGTACTTTACAATGAGCAGTTCTTC.

This clonotype was seen at least ten times. The J gene is TRBJ2-3, the V gene TRBV7-9, with 7 bases that match TRBD2. Germline values: CDR1 SEHNR, CDR2 FQNEAQ (reference sequence). The V and J ends lost 7 bases and 3 bases, in that order; junction bases with no gene match: 10. CDR3 length: 15 residues. The CDR3 nucleotides read TGTGCCAGCACCTCCGCCCGACTAGCAACAGATACGCAGTATTTT. Protein sequence: CASTSARLATDTQYF.

At least ten counts were recorded for this clonotype. The rearrangement joins TRBV3-1 to TRBJ2-7, with a tentative D call TRBD2 (5 bases). The CDR3 loop spans 12 amino acids. Trimming left V 3 bases short and J 7 bases short, with 10 bases between. CDR1 is LGHDT and CDR2 is YNNKEL in the germline V gene (reference sequence). CDR3 protein: CASSHTTKEQYF. The CDR3 nucleotides read TGTGCCAGCAGCCATACGACTAAAGAGCAGTACTTC.

This clonotype was counted many times. The V call is TRBV5-1, the J call TRBJ2-1, with D perhaps TRBD2 (6 bases). Trimming cost V 4 bases and J 1 base, with 12 bases left between them. CDR3 size: 15 residues. The V gene's germline CDR1 is SGHRS and CDR2 YFSETQ. The CDR3 loop reads CASSPGTASYNEQFF. CDR3 DNA sequence: TGCGCCAGCAGCCCTGGGACTGCATCCTACAATGAGCAGTTCTTC.

This clonotype has only a few counts. A much larger clone differs from this one at a single base, so this may be a read error. V is TRBV28 and J is TRBJ2-3, with D possibly matching TRBD1 (5 bases). Germline V gene sequence: CDR1 MDHEN, CDR2 SYDVKM. This CDR3 comprises 15 residues. In DNA form, the CDR3 reads TGTGCCAGCAGTTCCTCTCGATTAGGGGCAGATACGCGGTATTTT. It codes for CASSSSRLGADTRYF.

This clonotype was detected many times. V and J are TRBV29-1 and TRBJ2-1, with D uncertain. The CDR3 loop spans 12 amino acids. CDR1 and CDR2 from the germline V gene are SQVTM and ANQGSEA. Trimming left V 3 bases short and J 4 bases short, with 7 bases between. The CDR3 DNA reads as TGCAGCGTTGATGGAGTATACAATGAGCAGTTCTTC. This encodes CSVDGVYNEQFF.

This clonotype was found many times. The V call is TRBV11-2, the J call TRBJ2-1; TRBD1 matches 7 bases. J was trimmed by 1 base and V by 5 bases; bases with no gene match: 5. CDR1 SGHAT and CDR2 FQNNGV come from the germline V gene. The CDR3 is 15 residues long. For the CDR3, the DNA is TGTGCCAGCAGCCTCGGGACAGTTTCCTACAATGAGCAGTTCTTC. Residues: CASSLGTVSYNEQFF.

This clonotype was found many times. This rearrangement joins TRBV6-5 to TRBJ2-7; the D gene could be TRBD1 or TRBD2 (5 bases each). The CDR3 loop spans 15 amino acids. Deletions cut 5 bases from V and 2 bases from J, with 16 bases between. The germline CDR1 and CDR2 sequences are MNHEY and SVGAGI. The CDR3 DNA reads as TGTGCCAGCAGTCGAACCTGGGACGTAGCCTACGAGCAGTACTTC. It specifies CASSRTWDVAYEQYF.

This clonotype was counted ten times or more. This rearrangement joins TRBV30 to TRBJ1-2; no clear D gene. The length of the CDR3 is 12 residues. The V and J ends lost 8 bases and 1 base respectively, with 11 bases between them. Germline-derived CDR1 and CDR2 are GTSNPN and SVGIG (reference sequence). The CDR3 sequence is CARDIRNYGYTF. As DNA, the CDR3 is TGTGCCAGAGACATACGTAACTATGGCTACACCTTC. Based on the CDR3 plus reference TRBV30 and TRBJ1-2, the full variable domain is SQTIHQWPATLVQPVGSPLSLECTVEGTSNPNLYWYRQAAGRGLQLLFYSVGIGQISSEVPQNLSASRPQDRQFILSSKKLLLSDSGFYLCARDIRNYGYTFGSGTRLTVV.

This clonotype appeared many times. The chain carries TRBV7-3 and TRBJ2-3; maybe TRBD2 (5 bases). This CDR3 has 12 amino acids. CDR1 is SGHTA, CDR2 FQGTGA, per germline. Between the trimmed V and J ends, which lost 6 bases and 6 bases, there was a span of 10 bases. For the CDR3, the DNA is TGTGCCAGCAGTTACCCGGGGGATACGCAGTATTTT. Translated, it gives CASSYPGDTQYF.

Details on this clonotype: The junction shows a germline mismatch at one end, possibly a read error. This chain connects TRBV7-8 to TRBJ2-1, with D maybe TRBD2 (5 bases). Germline V lookup: CDR1 SGHVS, CDR2 FQNEAQ. The CDR3 runs to 13 residues. The CDR3 is CTSSLATYNEQFF. The CDR3 nucleotides are TGTACCAGCAGCTTAGCGACCTACAATGAGCAGTTTTTC.

This clonotype was recorded at least ten times. The J gene is TRBJ1-6, the V gene TRBV7-6; 8 bases match TRBD1. Germline values: CDR1 SGHVS, CDR2 FNYEAQ. V gave up 5 bases and J gave up 5 bases; unmatched junction bases: 5. The CDR3 consists of 15 residues. The CDR3 spells CASSPGTGHNSPLHF. DNA of the CDR3: TGTGCCAGCAGCCCCGGGACAGGTCATAATTCACCCCTCCACTTT.

Many counts were recorded for this clonotype. The rearrangement joins TRBV5-4 to TRBJ2-1; no firm D call. The germline V gene encodes CDR1 SGHNT and CDR2 YYREEE (reference sequence). The V end lost 2 bases, the J end lost 10 bases, and 19 bases lay between the germline ends. The CDR3 totals 15 residues. CDR3 in amino acids: CASSFQSGPLLEQFF. The CDR3 DNA follows: TGTGCCAGCAGCTTTCAAAGTGGGCCCCTTTTAGAGCAGTTCTTC.

The V gene is TRBV20-1, the J gene TRBJ2-7; a weak D match, TRBD1 (6 bases). Germline CDR1 DFQATT, CDR2 SNEGSKA (reference sequence). Trimming cost V 1 base and J 0 bases, with 13 bases left between them. This CDR3 is 15 amino acids long. The CDR3, as DNA: TGCAGTGCTAGAGCACCGGGACACCTCTCCTACGAGCAGTACTTC. Its protein product is CSARAPGHLSYEQYF.

Worth noting for this clonotype: It may be a read error: a sequence one base away is much more abundant. This chain joins TRBV5-4 and TRBJ2-4; D might be TRBD1 or TRBD2, each matching 5 bases. The CDR3 contains 15 residues. The germline gives CDR1 SGHNT, CDR2 YYREEE (reference sequence). With 4 bases removed from V and 0 bases from J, the gap between germline ends came to 11 bases. The CDR3 protein is CASSANGAAKNIQYF. The CDR3 DNA reads TGTGCCAGCAGCGCGAACGGGGCAGCCAAAAACATTCAGTACTTC. The variable domain in full, with the rest retrieved from reference TRBV5-4 and TRBJ2-4, is ETGVTQSPTHLIKTRGQQVTLRCSSQSGHNTVSWYQQALGQGPQFIFQYYREEENGRGNFPPRFSGLQFPNYSSELNVNALELDDSALYLCASSANGAAKNIQYFGAGTRLSVL.

This clonotype has just a few counts. The V and J genes are TRBV18 and TRBJ2-5; tentative D call: TRBD1 (6 bases). Germline-derived CDR1 and CDR2 are KGHSH and LQKENI. This CDR3 comprises 15 residues. Trimming removed 1 base from V and 1 base from J, with 10 bases in between. The CDR3 bases are TGTGCCAGCTCACCACGCAGGGGCCCCCAAGAGACCCAGTACTTC. Translating gives CASSPRRGPQETQYF. Combining the CDR3 with reference TRBV18 and TRBJ2-5 gives the whole variable domain NAGVMQNPRHLVRRRGQEARLRCSPMKGHSHVYWYRQLPEEGLKFMVYLQKENIIDESGMPKERFSAEFPKEGPSILRIQQVVRGDSAAYFCASSPRRGPQETQYFGPGTRLLVL.

This clonotype was seen ten or more times. The chain is built from TRBV19 and TRBJ1-5, with 7 bases identical to TRBD1. V was pared by 5 bases and J by 0 bases, with 7 bases of the junction left unmatched. This CDR3 is 16 amino acids long. Germline V gives CDR1 LNHDA, CDR2 SQIVND (reference sequence). CDR3 DNA sequence: TGTGCCAGTAGTTTTAGGCAGGGGGTTAGCAATCAGCCCCAGCATTTT. Its translation: CASSFRQGVSNQPQHF.

This clonotype has a handful of counts. The chain carries TRBV5-6 and TRBJ2-5, with 12 bases identical to TRBD1. Germline CDR1 is SGHDT and CDR2 is YYEEEE. Trimming took 3 bases from V and 5 from J; bases not matched to a gene: 5. The CDR3 has 15 amino acids. The chain's CDR3 is CASSSRDRGPETQYF. In DNA form, the CDR3 reads TGTGCCAGCAGCTCCCGGGACAGGGGGCCGGAGACCCAGTACTTC.